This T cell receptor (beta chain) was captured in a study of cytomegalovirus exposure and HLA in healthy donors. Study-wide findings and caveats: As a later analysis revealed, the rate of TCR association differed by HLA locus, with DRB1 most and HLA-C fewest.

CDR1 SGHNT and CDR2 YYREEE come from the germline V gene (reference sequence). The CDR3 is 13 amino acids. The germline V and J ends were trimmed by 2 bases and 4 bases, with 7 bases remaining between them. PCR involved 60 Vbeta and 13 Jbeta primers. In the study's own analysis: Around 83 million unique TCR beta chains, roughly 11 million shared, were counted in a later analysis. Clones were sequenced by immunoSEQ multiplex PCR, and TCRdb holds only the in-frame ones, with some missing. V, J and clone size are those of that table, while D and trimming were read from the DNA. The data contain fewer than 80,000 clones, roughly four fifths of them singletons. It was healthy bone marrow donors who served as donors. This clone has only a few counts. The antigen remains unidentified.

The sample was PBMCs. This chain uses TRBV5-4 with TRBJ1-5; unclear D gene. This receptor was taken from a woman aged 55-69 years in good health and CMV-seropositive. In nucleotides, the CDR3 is TGTGCCAGCAGCTTAGGAGAGAATCAGCCCCAGCATTTT. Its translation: CASSLGENQPQHF.